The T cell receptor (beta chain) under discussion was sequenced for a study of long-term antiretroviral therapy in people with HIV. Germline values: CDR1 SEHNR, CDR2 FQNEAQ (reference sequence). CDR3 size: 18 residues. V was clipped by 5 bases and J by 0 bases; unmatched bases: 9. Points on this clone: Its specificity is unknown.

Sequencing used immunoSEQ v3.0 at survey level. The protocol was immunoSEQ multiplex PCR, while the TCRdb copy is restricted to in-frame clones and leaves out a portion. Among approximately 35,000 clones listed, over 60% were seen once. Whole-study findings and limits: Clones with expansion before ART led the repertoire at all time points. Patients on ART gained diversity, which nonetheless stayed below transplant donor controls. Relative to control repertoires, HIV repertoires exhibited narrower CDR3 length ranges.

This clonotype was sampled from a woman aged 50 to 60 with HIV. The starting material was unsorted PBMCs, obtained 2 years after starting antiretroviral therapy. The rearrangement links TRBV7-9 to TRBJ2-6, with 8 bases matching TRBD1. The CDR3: CASSHPDRGHSGANVLTF. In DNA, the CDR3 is TGTGCCAGCAGCCACCCAGACAGGGGCCACTCTGGGGCCAACGTCCTGACTTTC.